This TCR beta chain originates from a study of CD4+ T cells in melanoma. Profiled with immunoSEQ multiplex PCR; TCRdb holds only in-frame clones, not every one. This sample has over 15,000 clones, with around 82% found just once. Overall study results and limits: Reportedly, melanoma neoantigen-specific CD4+ T cells showed varied differentiation states.

In regard to this clone: Its matching antigen is unknown.

Trimming pared 4 bases from V and 6 bases from J, leaving 13 bases between. Germline CDR1 is SGHDN and CDR2 is FVKESK. This CDR3 has 14 amino acids. The TCR sequence derives from a human donor with melanoma. V gene TRBV14 combines with J gene TRBJ2-1; D uncertain. The sequencing input was cells from a culture (not recorded whether cultured in vitro). The CDR3 nucleotides are TGTGCCAGCAGCCCGGTCGGTACTTCCAATGAGCAGTTCTTC. Translation: CASSPVGTSNEQFF.